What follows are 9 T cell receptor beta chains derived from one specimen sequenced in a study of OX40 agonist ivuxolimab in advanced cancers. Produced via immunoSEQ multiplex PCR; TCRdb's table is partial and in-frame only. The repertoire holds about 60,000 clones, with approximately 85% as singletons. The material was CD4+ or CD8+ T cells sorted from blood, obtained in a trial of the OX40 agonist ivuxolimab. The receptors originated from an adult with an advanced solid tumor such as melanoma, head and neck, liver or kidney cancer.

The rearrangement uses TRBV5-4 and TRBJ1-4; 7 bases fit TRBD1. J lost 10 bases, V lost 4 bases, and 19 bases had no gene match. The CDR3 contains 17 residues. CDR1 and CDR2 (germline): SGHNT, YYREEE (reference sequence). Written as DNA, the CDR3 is TGTGCCAGCAGCCAAGAGAAGTTGACAGGGAAGGAGGTAAAACTGTTTTTT. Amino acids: CASSQEKLTGKEVKLFF.

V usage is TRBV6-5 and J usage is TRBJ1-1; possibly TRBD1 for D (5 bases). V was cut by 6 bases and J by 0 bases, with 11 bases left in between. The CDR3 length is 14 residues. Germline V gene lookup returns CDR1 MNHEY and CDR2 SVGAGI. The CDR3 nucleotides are TGTGCCAGCAGCACTCTGGGGGTGAACACTGAAGCTTTCTTT. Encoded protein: CASSTLGVNTEAFF.

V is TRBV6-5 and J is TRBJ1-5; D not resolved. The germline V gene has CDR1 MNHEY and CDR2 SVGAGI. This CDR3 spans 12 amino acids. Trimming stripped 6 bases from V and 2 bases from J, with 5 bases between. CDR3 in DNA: TGTGCCAGCAGGAGGGGCAATCAGCCCCAGCATTTT. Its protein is CASRRGNQPQHF.

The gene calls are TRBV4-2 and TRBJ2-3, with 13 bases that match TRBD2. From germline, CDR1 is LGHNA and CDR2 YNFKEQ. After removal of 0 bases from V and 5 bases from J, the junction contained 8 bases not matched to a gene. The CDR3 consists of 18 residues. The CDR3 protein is CASSQDVGTSGAEDTQYF. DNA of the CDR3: TGTGCCAGCAGCCAAGATGTCGGGACTAGCGGGGCGGAAGATACGCAGTATTTT.

CDR3 bases: TGTGCCAGGCTGTATCGGGACAGGACCCAAGAGACCCAGTACTTC. Translating it yields CARLYRDRTQETQYF. J is TRBJ2-5 and V is TRBV6-5, with 8 bases aligning to TRBD1. The germline V gene has CDR1 MNHEY and CDR2 SVGAGI. The CDR3 length is 15 residues. V was clipped by 9 bases and J by 1 base; unmatched bases: 10.

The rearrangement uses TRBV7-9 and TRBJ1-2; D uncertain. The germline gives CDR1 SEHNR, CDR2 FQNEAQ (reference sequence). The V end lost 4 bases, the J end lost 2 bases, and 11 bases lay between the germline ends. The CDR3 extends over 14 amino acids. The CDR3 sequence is CASSYERVNYGYTF. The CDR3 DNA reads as TGTGCCAGCAGCTACGAACGGGTAAACTATGGCTACACCTTC.

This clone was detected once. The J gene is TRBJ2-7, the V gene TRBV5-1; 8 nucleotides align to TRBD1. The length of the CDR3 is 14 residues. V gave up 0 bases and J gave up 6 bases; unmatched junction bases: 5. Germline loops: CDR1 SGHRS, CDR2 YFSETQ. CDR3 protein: CASSLGTGSGEQYF. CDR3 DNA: TGCGCCAGCAGCTTGGGGACAGGGTCGGGCGAGCAGTACTTC.

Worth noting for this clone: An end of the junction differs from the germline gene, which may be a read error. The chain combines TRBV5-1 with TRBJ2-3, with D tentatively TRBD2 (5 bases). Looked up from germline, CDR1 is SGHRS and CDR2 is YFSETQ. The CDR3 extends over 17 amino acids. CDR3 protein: CARSSGVRDTRADTQYF. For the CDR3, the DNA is TGCGCCCGCAGCTCTGGGGTCCGGGATACTAGAGCAGATACGCAGTATTTT.

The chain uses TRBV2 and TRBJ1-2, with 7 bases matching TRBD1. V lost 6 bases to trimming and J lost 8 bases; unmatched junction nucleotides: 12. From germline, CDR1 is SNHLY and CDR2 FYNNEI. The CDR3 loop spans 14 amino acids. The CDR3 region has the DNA TGTGCCAGCAGCGATGGGACAGTGTCCAGGGGCTACACCTTC. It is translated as CASSDGTVSRGYTF.